This TCR beta chain was captured in a study of Ad26.COV2.S vaccination and SARS-CoV-2 variants. Study-level findings and limits: Greater spike-specific TCR breadth was seen in vaccine recipients than in placebo recipients.

Treatment given: roughly 19 received Ad26.COV2.S at low or high dose, single or two shots; a few received placebo; per-sample allocation not given. All samples were drawn on day 63, counting from the first vaccine or placebo injection. The table came from immunoSEQ multiplex PCR; TCRdb's copy has only in-frame clones and leaves some out. The sample records about 390,000 clones, about 88% being singletons. The CDR3 has 16 amino acids. V dropped 0 bases and J dropped 9; count of bases not matched to a gene: 12. Germline lookup yields CDR1 SQVTM and CDR2 ANQGSEA. This clone was recorded a few times. Its cognate antigen is unknown.

This TCR derives from a person between 18 and 65 years old who received the Ad26.COV2.S COVID-19 vaccine or a placebo. This material consisted of peripheral blood, taken in a trial of Ad26.COV2.S vaccine versus placebo. This chain uses TRBV29-1 with TRBJ2-1; the match to TRBD1 covers 9 bases. The CDR3 DNA sequence: TGCAGCGTTGAAGATCCCTGGACAGGGGAGGGTGGTGAGCAGTTCTTC. Protein product: CSVEDPWTGEGGEQFF.